The 12 T cell receptor beta chains below were found in one sample sequenced in a study of shared clonotypes between healthy human individuals. TCRdb keeps only in-frame clones here, not all; method: immunoSEQ multiplex PCR. There are some 1,100,000 clones in the sample; around 78% occur only once, and about 0.52% lies in the top ten. The sample taken for sequencing was memory CD4+ T cells from PBMCs. The subset denotes: CD45RA-negative fraction. The receptor source for this set is a young man in good health. Some clones in this sample may be carry-over from other donors' samples.

This chain links TRBV2 with TRBJ1-1, with D unresolved. The CDR3 spans 13 residues. CDR1 is SNHLY and CDR2 is FYNNEI in the germline V gene. Trimming removed 4 bases at V and 0 bases at J, with 6 bases between. The CDR3 DNA is TGTGCCAGCAGTGGGGTGATGAACACTGAAGCTTTCTTT. Its protein product is CASSGVMNTEAFF.

The chain combines TRBV29-1 with TRBJ2-7, with 10 bases identical to TRBD2. V lost 2 bases to trimming and J lost 1 base; unmatched junction nucleotides: 8. CDR1 is SQVTM, CDR2 ANQGSEA, per germline. The CDR3 has 16 residues. In DNA form, the CDR3 reads TGCAGCGTTGAAAAATACGCTAGCGGGAGTTCCTACGAGCAGTACTTC. It is translated as CSVEKYASGSSYEQYF.

The chain employs TRBV7-2 and TRBJ1-2; D is undetermined. Per germline, CDR1 SGHTA and CDR2 FQGNSA. V lost 1 base and J 6 bases, leaving 18 bases between the germline ends. The CDR3 length is 16 residues. CDR3 nucleotide sequence: TGTGCCAGCAGCTTAGAAAGGCGCCCGGGAGGGAATGGCTACACCTTC. It is translated as CASSLERRPGGNGYTF.

The chain couples TRBV1 to TRBJ2-7; TRBD2, the table's D call, lacks a check against the DNA. TRBV1 is assigned pseudogene status. This CDR3 comprises 16 residues. The CDR3 sequence: CTSSQDLIEGSYEQYF. The CDR3 DNA reads as TGCACCAGCAGCCAAGATCTCATCGAGGGATCCTACGAGCAGTACTTC.

This chain joins TRBV7-3 and TRBJ2-5; D remains unclear. This CDR3 is 13 amino acids long. Germline V gene lookup returns CDR1 SGHTA and CDR2 FQGTGA. V was clipped by 6 bases and J by 2 bases, with 10 bases between them. The CDR3 nucleotides are TGTGCCAGCAGTCGACGGGTGCAAGAGACCCAGTACTTC. As protein: CASSRRVQETQYF.

About this clone: Other DNA sequences from this sample encode an identical CDR3 as well. This sequence joins TRBV6-1 and TRBJ2-1; 9 bases are shared with TRBD2. Germline CDR1 is MNHNS and CDR2 is SASEGT. Losses at the gene ends were 3 bases for V and 6 bases for J; bases not matched to a gene: 3. This CDR3 comprises 14 residues. DNA of the CDR3: TGTGCCAGCAGTGAGGCGGGAGGGCCCAATGAGCAGTTCTTC. Protein product: CASSEAGGPNEQFF.

The J gene is TRBJ2-3, the V gene TRBV6-5; D ambiguous. CDR1 MNHEY and CDR2 SVGAGI come from the germline V gene. With 5 bases removed from V and 6 bases from J, the gap between germline ends came to 6 bases. The CDR3 has 11 amino acids. This CDR3 reads CASSRKDTQYF. Written as DNA, the CDR3 is TGTGCCAGCAGTCGAAAGGATACGCAGTATTTT.

This clone was observed a few times. The chain employs TRBV5-1 and TRBJ1-6, with no clear D. The CDR3 contains 11 residues. Germline CDR1 is SGHRS and CDR2 is YFSETQ. Trimming took 4 bases from V and 14 from J, leaving 10 bases between them. The CDR3 is CASSAGPTLHF. CDR3 bases: TGCGCCAGCAGCGCAGGCCCGACCCTCCACTTT.

In DNA form, the CDR3 reads TGTGCCAGCAGTGGCCGGGACAGGGGTAACATTCAGTACTTC. This gives the protein CASSGRDRGNIQYF. The genes are TRBV25-1 and TRBJ2-4; 10 nucleotides line up with TRBD1. V lost 4 bases to trimming and J lost 7 bases; unmatched junction nucleotides: 4. Germline CDR1 is MGHDK and CDR2 is SYGVNS. This CDR3 comprises 14 residues.

As regards this clone: Other DNA sequences in this sample translate to the same CDR3. The J gene is TRBJ1-5, the V gene TRBV18; D is unclear. Trimming cost V 3 bases and J 0 bases, with 9 bases left between them. CDR1 KGHSH and CDR2 LQKENI come from the germline V gene. The CDR3 has 15 residues. CDR3 DNA: TGTGCCAGCTCACCCCTGAGAGATAGCAATCAGCCCCAGCATTTT. It codes for CASSPLRDSNQPQHF.

The chain combines TRBV15 with TRBJ1-3; TRBD1 might be the D (6 bases). This CDR3 is built from 15 residues. V was clipped by 5 bases and J by 3 bases, with 14 bases between them. The V gene's germline CDR1 is LNHNV and CDR2 YYDKDF (reference sequence). CDR3 sequence reads: CATSLWRGSGNTIYF. In nucleotides, the CDR3 is TGTGCCACCAGCCTGTGGAGGGGGAGTGGAAACACCATATATTTT.

The chain couples TRBV5-1 to TRBJ1-2, with D maybe TRBD1 (5 bases). CDR3 size: 14 residues. CDR1 and CDR2 (germline): SGHRS, YFSETQ. V gave up 1 base and J gave up 4 bases, with 11 bases separating them. The CDR3 reads CASSLLQGSYGYTF. CDR3 in DNA: TGCGCCAGCAGCTTGCTTCAGGGTTCCTATGGCTACACCTTC.